The next 15 T cell receptor beta chains were all read from a single sample in a study of CD8 T cells in ankylosing spondylitis. Regarding the study as a whole: A motif of eight highly homologous TCR beta variants was seen as apparently characteristic of ankylosing spondylitis blood.

Using its own MiXCR run on the 5' RACE reads, TCRdb lists one record per CDR3 protein. The sample has 700,000 to 850,000 distinct CDR3 sequences; roughly 10% are singletons. These receptors have no identified antigens. The sequenced material came from blood, either unsorted or a sorted T cell fraction (not recorded which). The receptors originated from a male donor with ankylosing spondylitis.

The table lists this clonotype with a few counts. This rearrangement joins TRBV29-1 to TRBJ2-7; D ambiguous. The CDR3 is made up of 16 amino acids. Trimming took off 0 bases at V and 0 bases at J, with 15 bases between the two ends. From germline, CDR1 is SQVTM and CDR2 ANQGSEA. This chain's CDR3 is CSVEDLRRTSSYEQYF. The CDR3 coding sequence is TGCAGCGTTGAAGATCTTCGGAGAACGAGCTCCTACGAGCAGTACTTC.

This clonotype was detected only once. The chain has TRBV6-4 and TRBJ2-1; D is undetermined. This CDR3 is 15 amino acids long. The germline V gene has CDR1 MRHNA and CDR2 SNTAGT. Trimming left V 4 bases short and J 0 bases short, with 10 bases between. CDR3 sequence: CASSAIPNSYNEQFF. The CDR3 nucleotides read TGTGCCAGCAGTGCAATCCCTAACTCCTACAATGAGCAGTTCTTC.

In its sample, this clonotype was seen once. The genes are TRBV29-1 and TRBJ2-1; 7 positions agree with TRBD2. The V gene end was trimmed by 1 base and the J gene end by 6 bases; junction bases not matched to a gene: 6. This CDR3 is built from 14 residues. CDR1 and CDR2 from the germline V gene are SQVTM and ANQGSEA. The CDR3: CSVEGGRGTNEQFF. The CDR3 region has the DNA TGCAGCGTTGAAGGCGGGAGAGGGACCAATGAGCAGTTCTTC.

V is TRBV6-5 and J is TRBJ2-3; D is possibly TRBD1 (5 bases). V gave up 2 bases and J gave up 2 bases, with 8 bases separating them. The CDR3 spans 14 residues. Germline CDR1 and CDR2: MNHEY and SVGAGI. The chain's CDR3 is CASSYTGYTDTQYF. CDR3 sequence (DNA): TGTGCCAGCAGTTACACAGGCTACACAGATACGCAGTATTTT.

CDR3 sequence reads: CASSTTGTGQEKLFF. For the CDR3, the DNA is TGTGCCAGCAGTACAACCGGGACAGGGCAGGAAAAACTGTTTTTT. The chain links TRBV6-1 to TRBJ1-4; TRBD1 matches at 9 bases. Germline V gene data show CDR1 as MNHNS and CDR2 as SASEGT. V lost 5 bases, J lost 8 bases, and 9 bases stayed unmatched. This CDR3 is built from 15 residues.

This clonotype was recorded many times. The chain uses TRBV20-1 and TRBJ1-1, with D possibly being TRBD1 (5 bases). V lost 3 bases and J 5 bases, leaving 16 bases between the germline ends. The V gene's germline CDR1 is DFQATT and CDR2 SNEGSKA (reference sequence). CDR3 length: 14 residues. The CDR3 DNA sequence: TGCAGTGCTAGTATAGGGGCTCTGGGGACTGAAGCTTTCTTT. Its translation is CSASIGALGTEAFF.

In this sample, this clonotype turned up a few times. This chain uses TRBV5-1 with TRBJ2-2; TRBD1 aligns across 8 bases. Germline V gene lookup returns CDR1 SGHRS and CDR2 YFSETQ. V was clipped by 3 bases and J by 4 bases; unmatched bases: 5. This CDR3 has 15 amino acids. The CDR3 nucleotides are TGCGCCAGCAGCTGGTGGACAGGGACCACCGGGGAGCTGTTTTTT. Protein: CASSWWTGTTGELFF.

The chain joins TRBV11-2 to TRBJ1-6; 11 bases match TRBD1. Germline lookup yields CDR1 SGHAT and CDR2 FQNNGV. The V gene end was trimmed by 6 bases and the J gene end by 5 bases; junction bases not matched to a gene: 15. The CDR3 is 19 amino acids. The CDR3 DNA reads TGTGCCAGCAGTCCCAGGACAGGGGGCGCATCCCTCGATAATTCACCCCTCCACTTT. Residues: CASSPRTGGASLDNSPLHF. The full variable domain, completed using reference TRBV11-2 and TRBJ1-6, is EAGVAQSPRYKIIEKRQSVAFWCNPISGHATLYWYQQILGQGPKLLIQFQNNGVVDDSQLPKDRFSAERLKGVDSTLKIQPAKLEDSAVYLCASSPRTGGASLDNSPLHFGNGTRLTVT.

This clonotype was seen a handful of times. The chain joins TRBV6-5 to TRBJ2-7; TRBD2 agrees at 8 bases. The CDR3 contains 14 residues. Germline lookup yields CDR1 MNHEY and CDR2 SVGAGI. J lost 9 bases, V lost 3 bases, and 10 bases had no gene match. The CDR3: CASSYGGGREVQYF. CDR3 sequence (DNA): TGTGCCAGCAGTTATGGCGGGGGGCGAGAGGTGCAGTACTTC.

This clonotype was counted many times. The chain uses TRBV15 and TRBJ2-1; TRBD2 might be the D (7 bases). The CDR3 extends over 20 amino acids. CDR1 and CDR2 from the germline V gene are LNHNV and YYDKDF (reference sequence). Trimming took 0 bases from V and 4 from J, leaving 25 bases between them. CDR3: CATSRDLVGGGGALYNEQFF. The CDR3 coding sequence is TGTGCCACCAGCAGAGATCTGGTGGGAGGGGGGGGCGCGTTGTACAATGAGCAGTTCTTC.

This clonotype came up a few times. The chain links TRBV10-3 to TRBJ2-7; 10 bases align to TRBD1. CDR1 is ENHRY, CDR2 SYGVKD, per germline. J gave up 6 bases and V 6 bases, and 11 bases lay outside the gene matches. CDR3 length: 15 amino acids. This chain's CDR3 is CAISRQGARDGEQYF. The CDR3 coding sequence is TGTGCCATCAGCCGACAGGGGGCTAGGGACGGCGAGCAGTACTTC.

This clonotype was counted a few times. The chain uses TRBV15 and TRBJ2-5; maybe TRBD1 (6 bases). Trimming took off 8 bases at V and 2 bases at J, with 27 bases between the two ends. The CDR3 runs to 18 residues. The germline gives CDR1 LNHNV, CDR2 YYDKDF (reference sequence). The chain's CDR3 is CATSSGQMRHLQQETQYF. The CDR3 nucleotides read TGTGCCACCTCGTCAGGACAGATGAGGCACCTCCAACAAGAGACCCAGTACTTC.

The chain combines TRBV7-9 with TRBJ2-1, with 7 bases that match TRBD2. With 1 base clipped from V and 4 bases from J, the junction kept 7 bases outside the gene matches. The CDR3 covers 16 residues. CDR1 is SEHNR and CDR2 is FQNEAQ in the germline V gene (reference sequence). The CDR3 nucleotides read TGTGCCAGCAGCTTAGAGGGTAGCGGGCATTACAATGAGCAGTTCTTC. This sequence encodes CASSLEGSGHYNEQFF.

The genes are TRBV15 and TRBJ2-7, with TRBD2 matching over 9 bases. V shed 1 base and J 5 bases; nucleotides not matched to a gene: 6. Germline V CDR1 and CDR2: LNHNV, YYDKDF (reference sequence). The CDR3 sequence is 15 residues long. Here the CDR3 reads CATSRGGSGRNEQYF. The CDR3 region has the DNA TGTGCCACCAGCAGAGGAGGTAGCGGGAGAAACGAGCAGTACTTC.

This clonotype showed up just a few times. V and J are TRBV6-5 and TRBJ2-5, with a weak D call TRBD2 (6 bases). V dropped 1 base and J dropped 5 bases, with 14 bases sitting between them. The length of the CDR3 is 15 residues. Germline V lookup: CDR1 MNHEY, CDR2 SVGAGI. CDR3 sequence (DNA): TGTGCCAGCAGTTACTACGGGAGCCGCGGCGAGACCCAGTACTTC. It encodes CASSYYGSRGETQYF.